The following is a T cell receptor (beta chain) sequence with its context. The CDR3 extends over 16 amino acids. The germline V and J ends were trimmed by 1 base and 3 bases, with 15 bases remaining between them. The germline CDR1 and CDR2 sequences are SGHTA and FQGNSA. The protocol was immunoSEQ multiplex PCR, while the TCRdb copy is restricted to in-frame clones and leaves out a portion. The sample has about 150,000 clones; approximately 87% are singletons. The record originates from a study of T cell responses to AZD1222 COVID-19 vaccine. Here the sequenced sample was peripheral blood, taken 28 days after the second AZD1222 dose. The clonotype comes from an adult who received the AZD1222 COVID-19 vaccine. V is TRBV7-2 and J is TRBJ1-1; TRBD1 is a possible D gene (6 bases). The CDR3 loop is CASSLDGGYSYTEAFF. CDR3 DNA sequence: TGTGCCAGCAGCTTAGACGGGGGCTATTCGTACACTGAAGCTTTCTTT.